The 2 T cell receptor beta chains given below trace back to one sample, sequenced in a study of blood T cell repertoires in COVID-19. Generated by immunoSEQ multiplex PCR, the TCRdb table keeps only in-frame clones and is missing some. The sample lists 360,000 or so clones; less than 90% were seen once. Material: PBMCs or T cells enriched from blood (not recorded which). These receptors all come from a woman in her forties or fifties who had recovered from COVID-19.

The rearrangement joins TRBV7-9 to TRBJ2-2; 8 nucleotides line up with TRBD2. CDR1 and CDR2 (germline): SEHNR, FQNEAQ (reference sequence). The CDR3 contains 17 residues. V shed 2 bases and J 2 bases; nucleotides not matched to a gene: 7. The CDR3, as DNA: TGTGCCAGCAGCTTATCAGGTAGCGGGATAAACACCGGGGAGCTGTTTTTT. As protein: CASSLSGSGINTGELFF.

This clone was seen more than once but under ten times. This specimen includes other DNA sequences encoding the same CDR3. The chain couples TRBV2 to TRBJ1-4, with D hard to call. Per germline, CDR1 SNHLY and CDR2 FYNNEI. V was pared by 1 base and J by 5 bases, with 8 bases between. The CDR3 spans 14 residues. The CDR3 sequence: CASSEDRVNEKLFF. The CDR3 region has the DNA TGTGCCAGCAGTGAAGACAGAGTAAATGAAAAACTGTTTTTT.